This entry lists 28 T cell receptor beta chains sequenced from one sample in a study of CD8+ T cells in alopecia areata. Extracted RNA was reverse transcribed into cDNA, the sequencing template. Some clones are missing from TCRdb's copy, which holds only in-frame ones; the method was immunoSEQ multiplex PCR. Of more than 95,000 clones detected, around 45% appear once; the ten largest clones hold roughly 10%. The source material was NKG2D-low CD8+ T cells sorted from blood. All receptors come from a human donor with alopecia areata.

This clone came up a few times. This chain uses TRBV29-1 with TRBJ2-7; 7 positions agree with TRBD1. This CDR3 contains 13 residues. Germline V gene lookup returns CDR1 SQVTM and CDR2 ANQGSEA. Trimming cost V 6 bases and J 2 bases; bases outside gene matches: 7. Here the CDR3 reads CSVSTGRPYEQYF. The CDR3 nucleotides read TGCAGCGTCTCGACAGGGCGGCCCTACGAGCAGTACTTC.

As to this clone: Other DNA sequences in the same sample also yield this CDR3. The DNA for the CDR3 is TGTGCCAGCAGCTTCGGGGATACGCAGTATTTT. Translation gives CASSFGDTQYF. V gene TRBV11-2 combines with J gene TRBJ2-3; D remains unclear. CDR3 size: 11 residues. V was trimmed by 3 bases and J by 6 bases, leaving 4 bases between them. Looked up from germline, CDR1 is SGHAT and CDR2 is FQNNGV.

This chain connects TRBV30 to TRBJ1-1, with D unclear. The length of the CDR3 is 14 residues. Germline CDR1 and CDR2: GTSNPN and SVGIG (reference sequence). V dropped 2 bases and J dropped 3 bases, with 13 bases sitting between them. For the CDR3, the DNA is TGTGCCTGGAGTACCTCATACTTGGACACTGAAGCTTTCTTT. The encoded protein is CAWSTSYLDTEAFF.

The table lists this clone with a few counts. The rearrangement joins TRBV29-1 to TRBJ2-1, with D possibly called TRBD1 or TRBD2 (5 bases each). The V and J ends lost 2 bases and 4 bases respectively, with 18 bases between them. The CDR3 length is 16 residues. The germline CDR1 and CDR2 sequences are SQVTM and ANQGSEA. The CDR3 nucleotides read TGCAGCGTTGAAAGGGTGGGACGGGTTACTTACAATGAGCAGTTCTTC. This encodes CSVERVGRVTYNEQFF.

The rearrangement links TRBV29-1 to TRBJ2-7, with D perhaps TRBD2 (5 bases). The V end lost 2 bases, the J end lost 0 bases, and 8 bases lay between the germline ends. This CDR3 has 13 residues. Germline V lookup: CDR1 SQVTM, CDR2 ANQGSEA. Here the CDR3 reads CSVELASSYEQYF. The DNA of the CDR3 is TGCAGCGTTGAACTAGCTAGCTCCTACGAGCAGTACTTC.

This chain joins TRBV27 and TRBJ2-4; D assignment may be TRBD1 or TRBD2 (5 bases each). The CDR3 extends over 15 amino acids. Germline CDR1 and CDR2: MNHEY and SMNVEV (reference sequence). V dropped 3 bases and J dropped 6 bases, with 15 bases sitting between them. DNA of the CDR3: TGTGCCAGCAGTTTGAGGTTTAGGGACCTAAACATTCAGTACTTC. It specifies CASSLRFRDLNIQYF.

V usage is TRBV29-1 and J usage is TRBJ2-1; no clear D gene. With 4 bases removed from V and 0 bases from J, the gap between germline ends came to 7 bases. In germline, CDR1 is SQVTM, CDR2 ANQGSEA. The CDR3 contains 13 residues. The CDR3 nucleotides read TGCAGCGTTGTTCCAGACTCCTACAATGAGCAGTTCTTC. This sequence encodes CSVVPDSYNEQFF.

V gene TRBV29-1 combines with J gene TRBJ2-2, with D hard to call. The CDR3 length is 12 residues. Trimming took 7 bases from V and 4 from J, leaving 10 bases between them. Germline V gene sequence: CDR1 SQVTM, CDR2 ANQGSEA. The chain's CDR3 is CSGLFGTGELFF. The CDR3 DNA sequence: TGCAGCGGCCTGTTTGGCACCGGGGAGCTGTTTTTT.

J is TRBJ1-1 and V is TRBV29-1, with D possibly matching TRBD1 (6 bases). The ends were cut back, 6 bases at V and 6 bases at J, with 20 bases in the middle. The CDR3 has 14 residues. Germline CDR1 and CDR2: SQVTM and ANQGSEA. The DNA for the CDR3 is TGCAGCGTCTCGGGGGCCGAGGGCGTAGCTGAAGCTTTCTTT. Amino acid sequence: CSVSGAEGVAEAFF.

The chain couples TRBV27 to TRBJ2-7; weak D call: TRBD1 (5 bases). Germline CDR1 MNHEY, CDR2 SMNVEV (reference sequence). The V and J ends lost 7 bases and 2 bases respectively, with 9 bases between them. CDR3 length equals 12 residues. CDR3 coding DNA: TGTGCCAGCATGGGGCAGACCTACGAGCAGTACTTC. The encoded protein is CASMGQTYEQYF.

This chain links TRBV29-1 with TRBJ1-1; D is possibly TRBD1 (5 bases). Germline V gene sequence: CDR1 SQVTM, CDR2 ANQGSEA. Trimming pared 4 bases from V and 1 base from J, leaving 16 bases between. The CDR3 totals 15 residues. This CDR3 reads CSVVAPGGKNTEAFF. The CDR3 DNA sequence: TGCAGCGTTGTAGCCCCTGGGGGGAAGAACACTGAAGCTTTCTTT.

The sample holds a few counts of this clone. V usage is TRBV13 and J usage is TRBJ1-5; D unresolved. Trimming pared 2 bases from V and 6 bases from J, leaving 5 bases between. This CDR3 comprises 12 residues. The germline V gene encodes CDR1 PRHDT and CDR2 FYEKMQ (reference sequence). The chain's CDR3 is CASSLSGQPQHF. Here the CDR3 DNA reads TGTGCCAGCAGCTTAAGCGGTCAGCCCCAGCATTTT.

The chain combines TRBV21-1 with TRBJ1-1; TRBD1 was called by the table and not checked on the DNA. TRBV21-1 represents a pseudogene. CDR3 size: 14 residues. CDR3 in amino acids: CASSSGQGCTEAFF. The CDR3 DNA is TGTGCCAGCAGCAGTGGACAGGGGTGCACTGAAGCTTTCTTT.

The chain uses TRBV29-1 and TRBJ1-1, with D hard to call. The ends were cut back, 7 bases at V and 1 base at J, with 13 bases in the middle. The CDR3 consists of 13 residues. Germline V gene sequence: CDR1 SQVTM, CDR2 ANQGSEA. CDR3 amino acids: CSGFGPANTEAFF. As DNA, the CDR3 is TGCAGCGGATTTGGGCCCGCGAACACTGAAGCTTTCTTT.

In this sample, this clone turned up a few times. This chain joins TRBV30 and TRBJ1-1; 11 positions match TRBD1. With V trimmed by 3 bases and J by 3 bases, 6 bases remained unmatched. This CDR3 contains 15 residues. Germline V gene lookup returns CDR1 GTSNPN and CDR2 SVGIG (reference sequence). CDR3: CAWSGQGAGDTEAFF. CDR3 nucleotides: TGTGCCTGGAGCGGACAGGGGGCAGGGGACACTGAAGCTTTCTTT.

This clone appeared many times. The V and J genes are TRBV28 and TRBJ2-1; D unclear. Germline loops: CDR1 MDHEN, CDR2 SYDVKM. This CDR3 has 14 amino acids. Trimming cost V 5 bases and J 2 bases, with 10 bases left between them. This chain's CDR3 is CASSLSETYNEQFF. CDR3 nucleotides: TGTGCCAGCAGTCTTTCAGAAACCTACAATGAGCAGTTCTTC. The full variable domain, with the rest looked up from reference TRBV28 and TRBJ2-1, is DVKVTQSSRYLVKRTGEKVFLECVQDMDHENMFWYRQDPGLGLRLIYFSYDVKMKEKGDIPEGYSVSREKKERFSLILESASTNQTSMYLCASSLSETYNEQFFGPGTRLTVL.

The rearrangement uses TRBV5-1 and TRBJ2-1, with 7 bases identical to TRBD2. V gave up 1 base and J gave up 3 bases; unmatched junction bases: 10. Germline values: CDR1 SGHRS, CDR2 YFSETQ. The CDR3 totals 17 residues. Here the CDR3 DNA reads TGCGCCAGCAGCTTGTTCACGGGGGGAGACAGCTACAATGAGCAGTTCTTC. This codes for CASSLFTGGDSYNEQFF.

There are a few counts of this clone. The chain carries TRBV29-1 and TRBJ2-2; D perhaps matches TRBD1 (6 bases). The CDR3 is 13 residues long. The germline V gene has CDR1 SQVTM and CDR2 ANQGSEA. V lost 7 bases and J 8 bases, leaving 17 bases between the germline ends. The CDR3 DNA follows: TGCAGCGCCCATGACTCGGACAGAGGGGAGCTGTTTTTT. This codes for CSAHDSDRGELFF.

The CDR3 DNA sequence: TGTGCCAGTAGTATCGTAGGGACGAACGAGCAGTACTTC. Residues: CASSIVGTNEQYF. This chain connects TRBV19 to TRBJ2-7; D tentatively reads TRBD1 or TRBD2 (5 bases each). Germline V CDR1 and CDR2: LNHDA, SQIVND (reference sequence). CDR3 length equals 13 residues. V gave up 3 bases and J gave up 5 bases, with 11 bases separating them.

The CDR3: CASSLDVENYGYTF. CDR3 DNA sequence: TGTGCCAGCAGCTTAGATGTGGAGAACTATGGCTACACCTTC. The rearrangement uses TRBV11-2 and TRBJ1-2; no clear D gene. V lost 0 bases to trimming and J lost 2 bases, with 7 bases between them. The CDR3 contains 14 residues. In germline, CDR1 is SGHAT, CDR2 FQNNGV.

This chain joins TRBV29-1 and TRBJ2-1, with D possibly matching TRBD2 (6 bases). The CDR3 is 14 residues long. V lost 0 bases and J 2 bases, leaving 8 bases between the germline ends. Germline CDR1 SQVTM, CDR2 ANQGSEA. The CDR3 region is CSVEEGGTYNEQFF. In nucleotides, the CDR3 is TGCAGCGTTGAAGAGGGAGGAACCTACAATGAGCAGTTCTTC.

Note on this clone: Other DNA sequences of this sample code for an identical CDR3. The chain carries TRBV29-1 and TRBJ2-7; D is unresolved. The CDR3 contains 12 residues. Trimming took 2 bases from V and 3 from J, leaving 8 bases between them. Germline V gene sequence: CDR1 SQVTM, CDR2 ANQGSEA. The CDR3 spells CSVETEGYEQYF. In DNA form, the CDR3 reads TGCAGCGTTGAAACAGAAGGCTACGAGCAGTACTTC.

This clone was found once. The CDR3 region is CAWSVRRGLTNTGELFF. CDR3 nucleotides: TGTGCCTGGAGTGTACGAAGGGGGCTAACGAACACCGGGGAGCTGTTTTTT. The rearrangement links TRBV30 to TRBJ2-2; TRBD1 matches 7 bases. The V and J ends lost 0 bases and 0 bases, in that order; junction bases with no gene match: 7. This CDR3 is built from 17 residues. Germline lookup yields CDR1 GTSNPN and CDR2 SVGIG (reference sequence).

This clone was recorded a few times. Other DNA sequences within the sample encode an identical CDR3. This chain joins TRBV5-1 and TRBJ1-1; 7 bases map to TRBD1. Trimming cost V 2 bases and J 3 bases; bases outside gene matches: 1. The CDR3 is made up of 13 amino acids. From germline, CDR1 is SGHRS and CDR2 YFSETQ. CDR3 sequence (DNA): TGCGCCAGCAGCTTCGACAGGGACACTGAAGCTTTCTTT. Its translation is CASSFDRDTEAFF.

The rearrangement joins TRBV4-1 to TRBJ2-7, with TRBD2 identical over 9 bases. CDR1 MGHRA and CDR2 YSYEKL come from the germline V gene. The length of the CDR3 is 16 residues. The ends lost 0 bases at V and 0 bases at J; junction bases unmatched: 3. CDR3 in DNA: TGCGCCAGCAGCCAAGAGGCGGGGGGGGTCTCCTACGAGCAGTACTTC. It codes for CASSQEAGGVSYEQYF.

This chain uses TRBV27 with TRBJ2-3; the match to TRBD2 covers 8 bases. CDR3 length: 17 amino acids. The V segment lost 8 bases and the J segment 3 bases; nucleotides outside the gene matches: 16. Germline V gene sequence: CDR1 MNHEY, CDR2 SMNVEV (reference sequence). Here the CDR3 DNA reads TGTGCCAGCGGTAGCCCCTTCGAGCGGGGGCTTACAGATACGCAGTATTTT. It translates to CASGSPFERGLTDTQYF.

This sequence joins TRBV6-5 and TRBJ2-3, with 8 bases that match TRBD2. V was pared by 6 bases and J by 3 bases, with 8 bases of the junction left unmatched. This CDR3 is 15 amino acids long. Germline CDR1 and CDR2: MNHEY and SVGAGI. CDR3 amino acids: CASRNSAGATDTQYF. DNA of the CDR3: TGTGCCAGCAGGAACTCAGCGGGAGCAACAGATACGCAGTATTTT.

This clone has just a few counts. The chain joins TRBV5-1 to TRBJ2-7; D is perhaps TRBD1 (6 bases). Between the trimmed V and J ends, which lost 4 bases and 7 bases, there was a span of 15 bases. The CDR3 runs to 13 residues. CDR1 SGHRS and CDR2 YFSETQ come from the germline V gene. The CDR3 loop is CASSRGTPGEQYF. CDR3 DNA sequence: TGCGCCAGCAGCAGAGGGACACCGGGGGAGCAGTACTTC.